The rows below give T cell receptor beta chains drawn from one sample of a study of shared clonotypes between healthy human individuals. Measured with immunoSEQ multiplex PCR; TCRdb has only the in-frame clones, and not every one. The sample lists over 850,000 clones; about 84% were seen once. The sequencing input was memory CD4+ T cells from PBMCs. The receptors come from a man between 18 and 35 years old in good health. Some clones in this sample may be carry-over from other donors' samples. CDR3s include the opening cysteine and the closing phenylalanine or tryptophan. A D gene is named only where the DNA matches it firmly.

cdr3_aa j_call v_call d_call cdr3_length
CASSLQGDTQAFF TRBJ1-1 TRBV7-3 TRBD1 13
CASSLSTAITGELFF TRBJ2-2 TRBV28 . 15
CASSARYGKAYNEQFF TRBJ2-1 TRBV9 . 16
CASSKGTGGAGNTQYF TRBJ2-3 TRBV5-1 TRBD1 16
CASSLGGLAGVLEQYF TRBJ2-7 TRBV7-2 TRBD2 16
CASSLMGGLGETQYF TRBJ2-5 TRBV5-1 . 15
CASSEQFPGAEAFF TRBJ1-1 TRBV2 . 14
CARQDSLGELFF TRBJ2-2 TRBV7-9 . 12
CSGKGEGAYGYTF TRBJ1-2 TRBV29-1 . 13
CASWGEQREQYF TRBJ2-7 TRBV28 . 12
CASSPGHKTRTGEAFF TRBJ1-1 TRBV6-6 TRBD1 16
CASSVGGGRYTEAFF TRBJ1-1 TRBV9 . 15
CATSSPRTGAVADTQYF TRBJ2-3 TRBV15 TRBD1 17
CASSDLAGHDGELFF TRBJ2-2 TRBV5-1 TRBD2 15
CATSPRGGANEKLFF TRBJ1-4 TRBV15 . 15
CASSDRGGQPQHF TRBJ1-5 TRBV2 . 13
CASSFSDLGGYTF TRBJ1-2 TRBV27 . 13
CASSQVWGGGYTF TRBJ1-2 TRBV4-1 . 13
CASSFQGARGRNTEAFF TRBJ1-1 TRBV11-1 TRBD1 17
CASSSPGGRERGANVLTF TRBJ2-6 TRBV2 TRBD2 18
CASSSPPKVETQYF TRBJ2-5 TRBV6-6 . 14
CASSLFSGTASTDTQYF TRBJ2-3 TRBV5-4 TRBD2 17
CASSRLNEQFF TRBJ2-1 TRBV6-6 . 11
CASSLAWRVTDTQYF TRBJ2-3 TRBV11-2 . 15
CASRDGSYEQYF TRBJ2-7 TRBV27 . 12
CASIPGGGGYTF TRBJ1-2 TRBV28 . 12
CASSYGNRGRDTEAFF TRBJ1-1 TRBV6-4 TRBD1 16
CASSETGTAGGYTF TRBJ1-2 TRBV5-1 TRBD1 14
CASGAGQETQYF TRBJ2-5 TRBV12-5 . 12
CANNQKEAKRETQYF TRBJ2-5 TRBV7-3 . 15
CASSLTSGARAFF TRBJ1-1 TRBV7-2 . 13
CASRWGGQNYEQYF TRBJ2-7 TRBV5-1 . 14
CASSLVFLALSYNEQFF TRBJ2-1 TRBV7-9 . 17
CASSLGHSNTEAFF TRBJ1-1 TRBV27 . 14
CAISEFRGADTEAFF TRBJ1-1 TRBV10-3 . 15